These T cell receptor beta chains were read from a single sample in a study of identical twins. TCRdb used MiXCR to reprocess the 5' RACE reads, holding one entry per CDR3 protein. The repertoire holds more than 1.5 million distinct CDR3 sequences, with more than 30% as singletons. Specimen: cord blood. The receptors shown here come from a newborn girl in good health. CDR3s include the opening cysteine and the closing phenylalanine or tryptophan. The order of the fields is V gene, D gene, clone size, CDR3 length, J gene, CDR3 DNA, CDR3 protein. A D gene is named only where the DNA matches it firmly. Rows may omit the clone size; those that give it use once, few, many or a size class.

V: TRBV20-1
D: -
size: -
length: 15
J: TRBJ2-3
DNA: TGCAGTGCTAGAGAGGCCGAGGGGGTAGGAGATACGCAGTATTTT
CDR3: CSAREAEGVGDTQYF

V: TRBV10-3
D: TRBD1
size: few
length: 15
J: TRBJ1-5
DNA: TGTGCCACCAGCACGGGACAGGGAGGGAACCAGCCCCAGCATTTT
CDR3: CATSTGQGGNQPQHF

V: TRBV14
D: -
size: -
length: 15
J: TRBJ2-1
DNA: TGTGCCAGCAGCCAAGTGACTTACTCCTACAATGAGCAGTTCTTC
CDR3: CASSQVTYSYNEQFF

V: TRBV4-2
D: -
size: few
length: 17
J: TRBJ2-5
DNA: TGTGCCAGCAGCCAAGTAGGGCGAACTAGGGAGAAAGAGACCCAGTACTTC
CDR3: CASSQVGRTREKETQYF

V: TRBV5-1
D: -
size: -
length: 14
J: TRBJ2-3
DNA: TGCGCCAGCGCCTCTGGGGGCTGGACAGATACGCAGTATTTT
CDR3: CASASGGWTDTQYF

V: TRBV12-3/TRBV12-4
D: -
size: few
length: 14
J: TRBJ2-3
DNA: TGTGCCAGCAGTTTTGGGGGTTACCCAGATACGCAGTATTTT
CDR3: CASSFGGYPDTQYF

V: TRBV19
D: -
size: once
length: 14
J: TRBJ2-3
DNA: TGTGCCAGTAGTATTGCGGTGGCGCAAGATACGCAGTATTTT
CDR3: CASSIAVAQDTQYF

V: TRBV12-3/TRBV12-4
D: TRBD2
size: -
length: 19
J: TRBJ2-1
DNA: TGTGCCAGCATCAGTGCGTCTAGCGGGGGGGCACCCTCCTACAATGAGCAGTTCTTC
CDR3: CASISASSGGAPSYNEQFF

V: TRBV28
D: TRBD2
size: many
length: 15
J: TRBJ2-7
DNA: TGTGCCAGCAGTTTACCCGTCGGCGGGAGAAGCGAGCAGTACTTC
CDR3: CASSLPVGGRSEQYF

V: TRBV5-1
D: TRBD1
size: many
length: 14
J: TRBJ2-5
DNA: TGCGCCAGCAGCCTGGACAGGGGAGGCGAGACCCAGTACTTC
CDR3: CASSLDRGGETQYF

V: TRBV6-2/TRBV6-3
D: -
size: few
length: 12
J: TRBJ1-4
DNA: TGTGCCAGCAGTTACGGAATGAGGAAACTGTTTTTT
CDR3: CASSYGMRKLFF

V: TRBV4-2
D: TRBD2
size: many
length: 16
J: TRBJ2-1
DNA: TGTGCCAGCAGCACACTTTTAGCGGGGGCCGACAATGAGCAGTTCTTC
CDR3: CASSTLLAGADNEQFF

V: TRBV18
D: TRBD1
size: -
length: 17
J: TRBJ2-7
DNA: TGTGCCAGCTCACGTGAGCGGAAAACAGGGGCCTCCTACGAGCAGTACTTC
CDR3: CASSRERKTGASYEQYF

V: TRBV3-1
D: TRBD2
size: -
length: 16
J: TRBJ2-5
DNA: TGTGCCAGCAGCCTGTATTTGAGACTAGCGTACGAGACCCAGTACTTC
CDR3: CASSLYLRLAYETQYF

V: TRBV5-1
D: TRBD1
size: few
length: 19
J: TRBJ2-1
DNA: TGCGCCAGCAGCTTGGTGGGACAGGGCCCTCCTAGCTCCTACAATGAGCAGTTCTTC
CDR3: CASSLVGQGPPSSYNEQFF

V: TRBV7-2
D: -
size: few
length: 15
J: TRBJ2-4
DNA: TGTGCCAGCAGCTTACAGCGGGTGACGAGTAATGAGCAGTACTTC
CDR3: CASSLQRVTSNEQYF

V: TRBV20-1
D: -
size: few
length: 16
J: TRBJ2-4
DNA: TGCAGTGCTAGAGGGGTGGCAGGTTTAGCCAAAAACATTCAGTACTTC
CDR3: CSARGVAGLAKNIQYF

V: TRBV12-3/TRBV12-4
D: -
size: -
length: 15
J: TRBJ2-1
DNA: TGTGCCAGCAGTTTGTACGGGGGCCCTTACAATGAGCAGTTCTTC
CDR3: CASSLYGGPYNEQFF

V: TRBV6-6
D: TRBD1
size: few
length: 15
J: TRBJ2-7
DNA: TGTGCCAGCAGTTACTCTGGCAGGGGGCTGTACGAGCAGTACTTC
CDR3: CASSYSGRGLYEQYF

V: TRBV27
D: TRBD2
size: -
length: 15
J: TRBJ2-7
DNA: TGTGCCAGCAGTTTTTCTAGCGGGAGCGTCTACGAGCAGTACTTC
CDR3: CASSFSSGSVYEQYF

V: TRBV4-1
D: -
size: few
length: 15
J: TRBJ1-4
DNA: TGCGCCAGCAGCCAGCAAACTTCAGGGTCGGGAAAACTGTTTTTT
CDR3: CASSQQTSGSGKLFF

V: TRBV29-1
D: TRBD2
size: many
length: 13
J: TRBJ2-1
DNA: TGCAGCTCGATAGCGGGAGTCCTCAATGAGCAGTTCTTC
CDR3: CSSIAGVLNEQFF